Presented here are 23 T cell receptor beta chains from one specimen sequenced in a study of CD8 T cells in Susac syndrome. A quantity of about 0.5 to 1 ug RNA underwent reverse transcription using random hexamers. TCRdb re-derived calls from the immunoSEQ multiplex PCR reads in MiXCR, one entry per CDR3 protein. The sample has about 210,000 distinct CDR3 sequences, about 95% seen once. Sequenced: CD4+ T cells from PBMCs. The source of these receptors is a human donor with multiple sclerosis.

V usage is TRBV7-2 and J usage is TRBJ2-1; 8 nucleotides align to TRBD2. The V gene end was trimmed by 4 bases and the J gene end by 10 bases; junction bases not matched to a gene: 12. Germline lookup yields CDR1 SGHTA and CDR2 FQGNSA. This CDR3 is built from 15 residues. The CDR3 is CASSSGTRATIEQFF. The CDR3 bases are TGTGCCAGCAGCTCAGGGACTAGGGCCACAATAGAGCAGTTCTTC.

The gene calls are TRBV20-1 and TRBJ2-2; D is ambiguous. V was pared by 3 bases and J by 0 bases, with 8 bases between. This CDR3 is built from 14 residues. Germline assignment: CDR1 DFQATT and CDR2 SNEGSKA (reference sequence). In DNA, the CDR3 is TGCAGTGCTAGTTTCCGGACGAACACCGGGGAGCTGTTTTTT. Translated, it gives CSASFRTNTGELFF.

This clonotype was counted a single time. The chain carries TRBV12-3 or TRBV12-4 and TRBJ2-3, with 8 bases that match TRBD2. The V and J ends lost 5 bases and 1 base, in that order; junction bases with no gene match: 8. CDR3 length: 16 residues. The CDR3 nucleotides are TGTGCCAGCAGTCCGAGGGGCGGGAGGCGCACAGATACGCAGTATTTT. This gives the protein CASSPRGGRRTDTQYF.

The rearrangement joins TRBV19 to TRBJ1-2; 9 nucleotides match TRBD1. CDR3 length equals 14 residues. With V trimmed by 6 bases and J by 8 bases, 10 bases remained unmatched. Germline-derived CDR1 and CDR2 are LNHDA and SQIVND (reference sequence). CDR3 region: CASRAQGANYGYTF. DNA of the CDR3: TGTGCCAGTAGAGCACAGGGGGCGAATTACGGCTACACCTTC.

CDR3 sequence (DNA): TGCGCCAGCAGCTTGGAACAGCCATCCTACGAGCAGTACTTC. This gives the protein CASSLEQPSYEQYF. The chain recombines TRBV5-1 with TRBJ2-7; no firm D call. With 0 bases removed from V and 1 base from J, the gap between germline ends came to 8 bases. CDR1 and CDR2 from the germline V gene are SGHRS and YFSETQ. The CDR3 has 14 amino acids.

The chain has TRBV29-1 and TRBJ1-2; D may be TRBD1 (6 bases). Germline V gene data show CDR1 as SQVTM and CDR2 as ANQGSEA. This CDR3 is 14 amino acids long. V was clipped by 2 bases and J by 2 bases, with 12 bases between them. CDR3 residues: CSVESSQGNYGYTF. The CDR3 nucleotides are TGCAGCGTTGAATCTTCACAGGGAAACTATGGCTACACCTTC.

V and J are TRBV27 and TRBJ2-1, with 9 positions matching TRBD2. Germline V gene data show CDR1 as MNHEY and CDR2 as SMNVEV (reference sequence). The CDR3 totals 15 residues. V gave up 7 bases and J gave up 1 base; unmatched junction bases: 5. The chain's CDR3 is CASIRTSASYNEQFF. The DNA for the CDR3 is TGTGCCAGCATCCGGACTAGCGCGTCCTACAATGAGCAGTTCTTC.

The chain recombines TRBV18 with TRBJ2-2; D is perhaps TRBD1 (6 bases). The V gene lost 0 bases and the J gene lost 1 base, with 6 bases spanning the gap. Germline lookup yields CDR1 KGHSH and CDR2 LQKENI. This CDR3 is 15 amino acids long. CDR3 amino acids: CASSPPDRNTGELFF. In nucleotides, the CDR3 is TGTGCCAGCTCACCACCGGACAGGAACACCGGGGAGCTGTTTTTT.

The chain couples TRBV27 to TRBJ2-7; D is ambiguous. Germline V CDR1 and CDR2: MNHEY, SMNVEV (reference sequence). V gave up 4 bases and J gave up 0 bases, with 10 bases separating them. The CDR3 runs 14 residues. CDR3 coding DNA: TGTGCCAGCAGTTCCCGTTTCGGCTCCTACGAGCAGTACTTC. Protein product: CASSSRFGSYEQYF.

The rearrangement uses TRBV12-3 or TRBV12-4 and TRBJ1-5; D is possibly TRBD1 (6 bases). The V end was cut by 7 bases, the J end by 6 bases, with 19 bases between. The length of the CDR3 is 15 residues. The DNA of the CDR3 is TGTGCCAGCACCAGAGCGGGGGGCTCGTCTCAGCCCCAGCATTTT. It codes for CASTRAGGSSQPQHF.

The rearrangement joins TRBV5-6 to TRBJ1-1; possible D gene TRBD1, 6 bases. The V and J ends lost 1 base and 14 bases respectively, with 15 bases between them. Germline CDR1 is SGHDT and CDR2 is YYEEEE. The CDR3 covers 12 residues. DNA of the CDR3: TGTGCCAGCAGCTTGAGGGGGTCAGGGGCCTTCTTT. Protein sequence: CASSLRGSGAFF.

This clonotype was seen just once. The rearrangement uses TRBV19 and TRBJ2-5; 8 bases are a match to TRBD1. The CDR3 contains 14 residues. J was trimmed by 7 bases and V by 5 bases; bases with no gene match: 9. CDR1 and CDR2 (germline): LNHDA, SQIVND (reference sequence). CDR3 nucleotide sequence: TGTGCCAGTAGTCTACCGGGACAGGCTTCGACCCAGTACTTC. The encoded protein is CASSLPGQASTQYF.

This clonotype showed up just a few times. The chain recombines TRBV5-1 with TRBJ2-5, with 11 bases matching TRBD1. Germline V CDR1 and CDR2: SGHRS, YFSETQ. The CDR3 runs 14 residues. V lost 4 bases to trimming and J lost 4 bases; unmatched junction nucleotides: 3. This chain's CDR3 is CASSTGQGGETQYF. Here the CDR3 DNA reads TGCGCCAGCAGCACGGGACAGGGGGGAGAGACCCAGTACTTC. Supplemented by reference TRBV5-1 and TRBJ2-5, the full variable domain reads KAGVTQTPRYLIKTRGQQVTLSCSPISGHRSVSWYQQTPGQGLQFLFEYFSETQRNKGNFPGRFSGRQFSNSRSEMNVSTLELGDSALYLCASSTGQGGETQYFGPGTRLLVL.

The chain employs TRBV27 and TRBJ2-1, with 7 bases aligning to TRBD2. CDR3 length: 13 residues. Germline values: CDR1 MNHEY, CDR2 SMNVEV (reference sequence). The J segment lost 15 bases and the V segment lost 4 bases, leaving 12 bases of the junction unmatched. The CDR3, as DNA: TGTGCCAGCAGTTCCATAGCGGGCCCCGATTGGTTCTTC. Translating gives CASSSIAGPDWFF.

J is TRBJ2-7 and V is TRBV18; the D gene is possibly TRBD2 (6 bases). Germline V gene lookup returns CDR1 KGHSH and CDR2 LQKENI. V dropped 1 base and J dropped 0 bases, with 10 bases sitting between them. The CDR3 extends over 15 amino acids. The CDR3 nucleotides are TGTGCCAGCTCACCACGGGGGGATTTCTCCTACGAGCAGTACTTC. Translated: CASSPRGDFSYEQYF.

The genes are TRBV29-1 and TRBJ1-1; D is unresolved. Germline loops: CDR1 SQVTM, CDR2 ANQGSEA. The V end lost 7 bases, the J end lost 0 bases, and 12 bases lay between the germline ends. This CDR3 is built from 13 residues. CDR3 coding DNA: TGCAGCGCCAGCGGGCAGGTGAACACTGAAGCTTTCTTT. Translating it yields CSASGQVNTEAFF.

The rearrangement uses TRBV7-2 and TRBJ2-5, with D hard to call. The germline gives CDR1 SGHTA, CDR2 FQGNSA. This CDR3 spans 15 amino acids. Trimming shortened V by 2 bases and J by 1 base, and 11 bases separated the two germline ends. The CDR3 protein is CASSLLMTAQETQYF. As DNA, the CDR3 is TGTGCCAGCAGCTTACTTATGACCGCCCAAGAGACCCAGTACTTC.

The chain combines TRBV27 with TRBJ2-7; D unresolved. V shed 8 bases and J shed 0 bases, with 17 bases lying between them. CDR3 length: 15 residues. Germline V gene lookup returns CDR1 MNHEY and CDR2 SMNVEV (reference sequence). CDR3 in DNA: TGTGCCAGCTCTTCTGATAGGGCGCTCTCCTACGAGCAGTACTTC. The encoded protein is CASSSDRALSYEQYF.

The rearrangement links TRBV5-1 to TRBJ2-3; the D is unclear. The V gene's germline CDR1 is SGHRS and CDR2 YFSETQ. V was trimmed by 0 bases and J by 0 bases, leaving 8 bases between them. This CDR3 has 15 residues. CDR3 sequence (DNA): TGCGCCAGCAGCTTGGAAGCGCGGAGCACAGATACGCAGTATTTT. Its translation is CASSLEARSTDTQYF.

The CDR3 nucleotides read TGTGCCAGCAGCCAAGGGGGCGGTAGCTCCTACAATGAGCAGTTCTTC. This sequence encodes CASSQGGGSSYNEQFF. The rearrangement uses TRBV3-1 and TRBJ2-1, with D possibly TRBD1 on 5 matching bases. V gave up 1 base and J gave up 0 bases, with 10 bases separating them. CDR3 length: 16 amino acids. The germline CDR1 and CDR2 sequences are LGHDT and YNNKEL (reference sequence).

The CDR3 region is CASLYADTQYF. The DNA for the CDR3 is TGTGCCAGCCTCTACGCAGATACGCAGTATTTT. J is TRBJ2-3 and V is TRBV6-1; no firm D call. The CDR3 runs to 11 residues. The germline V gene has CDR1 MNHNS and CDR2 SASEGT. Trimming cost V 8 bases and J 4 bases, with 7 bases left between them.

This clonotype occurred a few times. This chain links TRBV9 with TRBJ1-6; D call uncertain. The germline gives CDR1 SGDLS, CDR2 YYNGEE. Trimming cost V 0 bases and J 13 bases, with 11 bases left between them. The CDR3 length is 13 residues. As DNA, the CDR3 is TGTGCCAGCAGCGTAGCAGTGGACCGGCCCCTCCACTTT. It yields the protein CASSVAVDRPLHF.

The gene calls are TRBV5-1 and TRBJ2-1; TRBD2 matches 9 bases. J was trimmed by 9 bases and V by 1 base; bases with no gene match: 11. The germline V gene encodes CDR1 SGHRS and CDR2 YFSETQ. There are 16 residues in the CDR3. The CDR3 region is CASSLLAGDRLAEQFF. CDR3 in DNA: TGCGCCAGCAGCTTGTTAGCGGGAGATCGACTCGCTGAGCAGTTCTTC.